Listed here are 10 T cell receptor beta chains from one sample, sequenced in a study of Ad26.COV2.S vaccination and SARS-CoV-2 variants. Treatment reported: 15 to 20 received Ad26.COV2.S at low or high dose, single or two shots; 5 received placebo; per-sample allocation not given. Samples analyzed were those drawn on day 63 after the first vaccine or placebo injection. Generated by immunoSEQ multiplex PCR, the TCRdb table keeps only in-frame clones and is missing some. The sample shows about 380,000 clones, roughly four fifths of them seen only once. The sequencing used peripheral blood, collected in a trial of Ad26.COV2.S vaccine versus placebo. These receptors were obtained from a person between 18 and 60 years old who received the Ad26.COV2.S COVID-19 vaccine or a placebo.

This chain links TRBV7-9 with TRBJ1-5; tentative D call: TRBD1 (6 bases). Trimming stripped 5 bases from V and 1 base from J, with 12 bases between. CDR3 length: 15 residues. Looked up from germline, CDR1 is SEHNR and CDR2 is FQNEAQ (reference sequence). CDR3 in DNA: TGTGCCAGCAGCCGTGGGGGCGCGAGCAATCAGCCCCAGCATTTT. Residues: CASSRGGASNQPQHF.

J is TRBJ1-1 and V is TRBV11-3; TRBD1 matches 7 bases. CDR3 length: 14 amino acids. V trimming: 6 bases; J trimming: 4 bases; junction bases outside the gene matches: 8. Germline loops: CDR1 SGHNT, CDR2 YENEEA. CDR3 sequence (DNA): TGTGCCAGCAGTCTATGGACAGGCTCCACTGAAGCTTTCTTT. It codes for CASSLWTGSTEAFF.

The CDR3 sequence is CASSLGQGSTDTQYF. The CDR3 DNA sequence: TGCGCCAGCAGCCTAGGACAGGGAAGCACAGATACGCAGTATTTT. The V and J genes are TRBV5-1 and TRBJ2-3; 8 nucleotides align to TRBD1. The CDR3 contains 15 residues. V gave up 4 bases and J gave up 0 bases; unmatched junction bases: 4. Germline-derived CDR1 and CDR2 are SGHRS and YFSETQ.

The chain uses TRBV15 and TRBJ1-4; the D gene is possibly TRBD1 (6 bases). This CDR3 is 17 amino acids long. The ends were cut back, 0 bases at V and 8 bases at J, with 19 bases in the middle. CDR1 and CDR2 (germline): LNHNV, YYDKDF (reference sequence). CDR3 DNA sequence: TGTGCCACCAGCAGAGATCCTACACACTTCCAGGGGGAAAAACTGTTTTTT. Translating gives CATSRDPTHFQGEKLFF.

The chain combines TRBV12-3 or TRBV12-4 with TRBJ2-2; D is perhaps TRBD1 (6 bases). This CDR3 is built from 13 residues. Trimming left V 6 bases short and J 6 bases short, with 11 bases between. The CDR3 sequence is CASRPQGSGELFF. In DNA form, the CDR3 reads TGTGCCAGCAGACCACAGGGTTCCGGGGAGCTGTTTTTT.

The chain is built from TRBV4-1 and TRBJ1-2; D remains ambiguous. This CDR3 is 15 amino acids long. V was clipped by 3 bases and J by 8 bases, with 19 bases between them. Germline CDR1 is MGHRA and CDR2 is YSYEKL. The CDR3 nucleotides are TGCGCCAGCAGCCATTTGAGAAGGGCAGGTGACGGCTACACCTTC. Translation gives CASSHLRRAGDGYTF.

The chain couples TRBV6-2 or TRBV6-3 to TRBJ2-4, with 8 bases aligning to TRBD2. V lost 5 bases, J lost 0 bases, and 6 bases stayed unmatched. The germline gives CDR1 MNHEY, CDR2 SVGEGT. This CDR3 region has 16 residues. The CDR3 is CASSLGLAIAKNIQYF. In DNA, the CDR3 is TGTGCCAGCAGTCTCGGACTAGCTATAGCCAAAAACATTCAGTACTTC.

The J gene is TRBJ2-7, the V gene TRBV11-2; D gene unclear. V lost 0 bases and J 6 bases, leaving 15 bases between the germline ends. The CDR3 runs 15 residues. Germline assignment: CDR1 SGHAT and CDR2 FQNNGV. As DNA, the CDR3 is TGTGCCAGCAGCTTAGATAGGGCGGTCCTCCGCGAGCAGTACTTC. Residues: CASSLDRAVLREQYF.

V gene TRBV7-2 combines with J gene TRBJ2-7; 10 positions agree with TRBD2. The length of the CDR3 is 17 residues. The germline CDR1 and CDR2 sequences are SGHTA and FQGNSA. J gave up 6 bases and V 3 bases, and 14 bases lay outside the gene matches. The DNA of the CDR3 is TGTGCCAGCAGCTTGGGGGTACTAGCGGGGCCCGTCGGCGAGCAGTACTTC. This gives the protein CASSLGVLAGPVGEQYF.

The chain is built from TRBV4-2 and TRBJ2-5, with 7 bases identical to TRBD2. The CDR3 extends over 14 amino acids. The trim removed 1 base at V and 3 bases at J, leaving 2 bases unmatched. Germline loops: CDR1 LGHNA, CDR2 YNFKEQ. Written as DNA, the CDR3 is TGTGCCAGCAGCCAAGCGGGAGGAGAAGAGACCCAGTACTTC. Amino acid sequence: CASSQAGGEETQYF.